A single sample gave rise to the 15 T cell receptor beta chains below, sequenced in a study of ipilimumab plus nivolumab after autologous stem cell transplantation. Clones were sequenced by immunoSEQ multiplex PCR, and TCRdb holds only the in-frame ones, with some missing. The table shows 9,100 or so clones, with nearly 70% occurring only once. The sample here was PBMCs, taken in a trial of ipilimumab plus nivolumab as post-transplant consolidation. The receptors originated from a female donor with multiple myeloma.

This clone was detected a few times. The chain employs TRBV11-3 and TRBJ2-7; a weak D match, TRBD1 (5 bases). From germline, CDR1 is SGHNT and CDR2 YENEEA. This CDR3 comprises 14 residues. V lost 5 bases, J lost 0 bases, and 11 bases lay in between. Here the CDR3 DNA reads TGTGCCAGCAGCGGTCAGGGAACCTCCTACGAGCAGTACTTC. Its translation is CASSGQGTSYEQYF.

The V gene is TRBV6-6, the J gene TRBJ2-1, with 7 bases aligning to TRBD2. This CDR3 is 14 amino acids long. The germline gives CDR1 MNHNY, CDR2 SVGAGI (reference sequence). The trim removed 7 bases at V and 9 bases at J, leaving 12 bases unmatched. The CDR3 DNA reads as TGTGCCAGCAAGCCCCTCGGGGGGAGGGGTGAGCAGTTCTTC. Translation gives CASKPLGGRGEQFF.

The rearrangement links TRBV28 to TRBJ2-6; tentative D call: TRBD1 (5 bases). Germline-derived CDR1 and CDR2 are MDHEN and SYDVKM. Trimming took 2 bases from V and 0 from J, leaving 14 bases between them. The CDR3 sequence is 18 residues long. The CDR3 spells CASSLPGQRDSGANVLTF. DNA for the CDR3: TGTGCCAGCAGTTTACCTGGACAACGAGACTCTGGGGCCAACGTCCTGACTTTC.

The V and J genes are TRBV2 and TRBJ2-6; 8 bases are a match to TRBD1. CDR1 SNHLY and CDR2 FYNNEI come from the germline V gene. The CDR3 covers 16 residues. V lost 4 bases and J lost 0; bases outside the gene matches: 2. DNA for the CDR3: TGTGCCAGCAGTGCACAGGGGGTCTCTGGGGCCAACGTCCTGACTTTC. This encodes CASSAQGVSGANVLTF.

This clone came up a few times. The rearrangement joins TRBV2 to TRBJ2-2, with 9 bases identical to TRBD2. CDR3 length: 18 residues. J was trimmed by 4 bases and V by 2 bases; bases with no gene match: 11. CDR1 SNHLY and CDR2 FYNNEI come from the germline V gene. Here the CDR3 DNA reads TGTGCCAGCAGTGAACTCGCGGGCGGGAGGGCTGCCACCGGGGAGCTGTTTTTT. This gives the protein CASSELAGGRAATGELFF.

The chain is built from TRBV19 and TRBJ2-4; D gene ambiguous. The CDR3 loop spans 14 amino acids. Trimming cost V 3 bases and J 5 bases, with 11 bases left between them. Per germline, CDR1 LNHDA and CDR2 SQIVND (reference sequence). Here the CDR3 reads CASSIGGTQNIQYF. The CDR3 region has the DNA TGTGCCAGTAGTATTGGCGGCACGCAAAACATTCAGTACTTC.

The chain links TRBV9 to TRBJ1-5; D not certain. This CDR3 comprises 14 residues. Germline V gives CDR1 SGDLS, CDR2 YYNGEE. The V gene lost 0 bases and the J gene lost 0 bases, with 4 bases spanning the gap. CDR3 in DNA: TGTGCCAGCAGCGTAGACAGTAGCAATCAGCCCCAGCATTTT. Amino acids: CASSVDSSNQPQHF.

The V gene is TRBV7-2, the J gene TRBJ2-3; 11 nucleotides line up with TRBD2. The V segment lost 1 base and the J segment 2 bases; nucleotides outside the gene matches: 2. Germline CDR1 reads SGHTA; CDR2 reads FQGNSA. The CDR3 length is 16 residues. The CDR3 is CASSLGLAGSTDTQYF. DNA for the CDR3: TGTGCCAGCAGCTTAGGACTAGCGGGGTCCACAGATACGCAGTATTTT.

The V call is TRBV2, the J call TRBJ1-4, with no clear D. V lost 4 bases and J lost 8, with 8 bases in between. In germline, CDR1 is SNHLY, CDR2 FYNNEI. The CDR3 has 12 residues. The CDR3 region has the DNA TGTGCCAGCAGTGGGTGGGAAGAAAAACTGTTTTTT. It translates to CASSGWEEKLFF.

The chain is built from TRBV29-1 and TRBJ1-2, with D uncertain. Trimming left V 4 bases short and J 2 bases short, with 11 bases between. Germline V gives CDR1 SQVTM, CDR2 ANQGSEA. The CDR3 is 13 amino acids. Here the CDR3 reads CSVGEQQNYGYTF. The CDR3 nucleotides read TGCAGCGTTGGAGAGCAACAGAACTATGGCTACACCTTC.

The chain is built from TRBV7-8 and TRBJ2-1; 12 bases fit TRBD2. The CDR3 sequence is 16 residues long. Germline-derived CDR1 and CDR2 are SGHVS and FQNEAQ. The junction had 10 bases not matched to a gene; V was cut back by 5 bases and J by 8 bases. For the CDR3, the DNA is TGTGCCAGCAGCACCCTAGCGGGAGGGCCTATATATGAGCAGTTCTTC. It is translated as CASSTLAGGPIYEQFF. Filled out from reference TRBV7-8 and TRBJ2-1, the complete variable domain reads GAGVSQSPRYKVAKRGQDVALRCDPISGHVSLFWYQQALGQGPEFLTYFQNEAQLDKSGLPSDRFFAERPEGSVSTLKIQRTQQEDSAVYLCASSTLAGGPIYEQFFGPGTRLTVL.

This clone was seen once. The chain links TRBV28 to TRBJ2-1, with 7 bases fitting TRBD1. Trimming at V came to 2 bases and at J to 6 bases, leaving 4 bases not matched to a gene. CDR3 length: 14 amino acids. The germline gives CDR1 MDHEN, CDR2 SYDVKM. The DNA for the CDR3 is TGTGCCAGCAGTTTAGTGGGACAGACCAATGAGCAGTTCTTC. It is translated as CASSLVGQTNEQFF.

The chain couples TRBV28 to TRBJ1-2, with a possible D match to TRBD1 (6 bases). Germline CDR1 MDHEN, CDR2 SYDVKM. This CDR3 has 14 amino acids. The V and J ends lost 7 bases and 0 bases respectively, with 12 bases between them. The CDR3 DNA sequence: TGTGCCAGCAAATTGACAGGAGCTAACTATGGCTACACCTTC. Translated, it gives CASKLTGANYGYTF.

The table lists this clone with a few counts. This chain joins TRBV30 and TRBJ1-5; D perhaps matches TRBD1 (6 bases). The CDR3 is 13 residues long. The V end was cut by 5 bases, the J end by 2 bases, with 10 bases between. CDR1 and CDR2 from the germline V gene are GTSNPN and SVGIG (reference sequence). The CDR3 region is CAWSYRGNQPQHF. The CDR3 bases are TGTGCCTGGTCCTACAGGGGCAATCAGCCCCAGCATTTT.

The CDR3 spells CASSQRGGGTNTEAFF. CDR3 DNA sequence: TGTGCCAGCTCTCAAAGGGGCGGAGGGACGAACACTGAAGCTTTCTTT. This rearrangement joins TRBV27 to TRBJ1-1; possible D gene TRBD1, 5 bases. Germline loops: CDR1 MNHEY, CDR2 SMNVEV (reference sequence). Trimming cost V 8 bases and J 1 base, with 20 bases left between them. The CDR3 has 16 amino acids.